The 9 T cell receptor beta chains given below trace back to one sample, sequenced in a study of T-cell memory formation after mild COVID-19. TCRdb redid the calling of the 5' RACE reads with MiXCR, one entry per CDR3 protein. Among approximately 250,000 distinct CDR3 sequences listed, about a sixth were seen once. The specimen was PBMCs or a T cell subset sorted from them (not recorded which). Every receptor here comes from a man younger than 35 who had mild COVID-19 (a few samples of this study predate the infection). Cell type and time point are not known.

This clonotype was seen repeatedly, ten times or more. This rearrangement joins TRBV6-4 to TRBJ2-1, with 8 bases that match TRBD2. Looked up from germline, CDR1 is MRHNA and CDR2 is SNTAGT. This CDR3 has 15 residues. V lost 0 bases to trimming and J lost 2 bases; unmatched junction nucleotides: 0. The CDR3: CASSDSSGAYNEQFF. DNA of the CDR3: TGTGCCAGCAGTGACTCTAGCGGGGCCTACAATGAGCAGTTCTTC.

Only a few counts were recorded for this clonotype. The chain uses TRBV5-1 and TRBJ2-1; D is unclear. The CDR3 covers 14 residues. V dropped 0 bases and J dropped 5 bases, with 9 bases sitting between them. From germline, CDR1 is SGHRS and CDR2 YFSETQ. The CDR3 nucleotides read TGCGCCAGCAGCTTGGGTGGCCGAAACAATGAGCAGTTCTTC. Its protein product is CASSLGGRNNEQFF.

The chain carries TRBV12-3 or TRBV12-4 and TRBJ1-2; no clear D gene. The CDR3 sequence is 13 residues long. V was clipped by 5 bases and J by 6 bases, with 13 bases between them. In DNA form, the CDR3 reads TGTGCCAGCAGTACGACGGTGAGGGATGGCTACACCTTC. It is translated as CASSTTVRDGYTF.

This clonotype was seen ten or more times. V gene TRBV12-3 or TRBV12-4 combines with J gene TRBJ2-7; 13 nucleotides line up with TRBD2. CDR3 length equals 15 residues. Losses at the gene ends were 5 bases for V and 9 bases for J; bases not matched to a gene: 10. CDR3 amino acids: CASSPLTSGGLGQYF. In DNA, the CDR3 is TGTGCCAGCAGTCCGTTGACTAGCGGGGGGCTGGGGCAGTACTTC.

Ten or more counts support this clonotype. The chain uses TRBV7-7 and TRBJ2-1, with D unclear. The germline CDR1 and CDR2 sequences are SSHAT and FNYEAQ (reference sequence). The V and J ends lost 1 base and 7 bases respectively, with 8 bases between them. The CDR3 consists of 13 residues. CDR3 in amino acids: CASSLGDPNEQFF. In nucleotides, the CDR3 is TGTGCCAGCAGCTTAGGCGATCCGAATGAGCAGTTCTTC. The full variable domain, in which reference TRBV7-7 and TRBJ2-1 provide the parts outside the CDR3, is GAGVSQSPRYKVTKRGQDVTLRCDPISSHATLYWYQQALGQGPEFLTYFNYEAQPDKSGLPSDRFSAERPEGSISTLTIQRTEQRDSAMYRCASSLGDPNEQFFGPGTRLTVL.

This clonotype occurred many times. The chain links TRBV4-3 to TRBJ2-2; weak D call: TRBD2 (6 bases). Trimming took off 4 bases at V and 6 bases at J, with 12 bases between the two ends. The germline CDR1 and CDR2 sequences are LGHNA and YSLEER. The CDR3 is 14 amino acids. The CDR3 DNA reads TGCGCCAGCAGCCTGGCCGAGCGGGCCGGGGAGCTGTTTTTT. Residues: CASSLAERAGELFF.

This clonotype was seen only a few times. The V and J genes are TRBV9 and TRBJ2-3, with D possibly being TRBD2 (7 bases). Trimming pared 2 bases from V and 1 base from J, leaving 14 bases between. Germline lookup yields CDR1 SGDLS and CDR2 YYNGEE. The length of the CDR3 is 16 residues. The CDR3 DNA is TGTGCCAGCAGCGTTCTAAGGGGGGGACGCACAGATACGCAGTATTTT. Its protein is CASSVLRGGRTDTQYF.

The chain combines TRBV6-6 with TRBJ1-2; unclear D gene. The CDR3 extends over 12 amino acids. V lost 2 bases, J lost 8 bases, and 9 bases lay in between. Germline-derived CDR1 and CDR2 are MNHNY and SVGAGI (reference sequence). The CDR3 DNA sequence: TGTGCCAGCAGTTACATCGCAGTAGGCTACACCTTC. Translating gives CASSYIAVGYTF.

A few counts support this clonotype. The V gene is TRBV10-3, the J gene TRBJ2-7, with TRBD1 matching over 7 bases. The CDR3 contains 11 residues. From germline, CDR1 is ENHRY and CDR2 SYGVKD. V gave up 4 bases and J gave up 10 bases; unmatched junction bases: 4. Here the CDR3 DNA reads TGTGCCATCAGTGCTGGACAGGAACAGTACGTC. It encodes CAISAGQEQYV.